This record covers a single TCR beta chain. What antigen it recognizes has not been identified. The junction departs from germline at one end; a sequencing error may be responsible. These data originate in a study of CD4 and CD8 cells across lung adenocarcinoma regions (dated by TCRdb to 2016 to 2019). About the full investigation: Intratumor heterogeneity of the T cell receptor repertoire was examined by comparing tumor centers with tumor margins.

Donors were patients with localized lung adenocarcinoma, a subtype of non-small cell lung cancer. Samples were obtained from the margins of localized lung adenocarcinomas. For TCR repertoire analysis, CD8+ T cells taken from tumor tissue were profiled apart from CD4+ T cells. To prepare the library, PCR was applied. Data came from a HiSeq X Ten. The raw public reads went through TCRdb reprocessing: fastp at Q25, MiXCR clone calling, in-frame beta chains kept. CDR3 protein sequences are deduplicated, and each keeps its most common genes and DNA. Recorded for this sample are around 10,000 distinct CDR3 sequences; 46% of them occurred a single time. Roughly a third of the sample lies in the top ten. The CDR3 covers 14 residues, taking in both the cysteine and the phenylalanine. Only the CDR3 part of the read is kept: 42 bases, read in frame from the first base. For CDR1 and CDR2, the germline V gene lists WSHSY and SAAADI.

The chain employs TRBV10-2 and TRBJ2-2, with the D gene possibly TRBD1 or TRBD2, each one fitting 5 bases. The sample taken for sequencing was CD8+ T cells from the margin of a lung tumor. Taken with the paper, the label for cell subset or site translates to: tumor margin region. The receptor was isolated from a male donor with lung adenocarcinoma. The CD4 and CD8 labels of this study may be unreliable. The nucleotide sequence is TGCGCCAGCAGTGAACAGGCCTCGAACGGGGAGCTGTATTTT. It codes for CASSEQASNGELYF.